The T cell receptor (beta chain) under discussion was sequenced for a study of post-analysis software for immune sequencing data. Study-wide context: Several disease courses (relapsing-remitting, secondary progressive and progressive-relapsing) of multiple sclerosis were included.

The library was made from cDNA and included unique molecular identifiers. The yield from around 1 to 10 million T cells was 500,000 or so cDNA molecules in total. Each CDR3 protein gets one entry after TCRdb re-called the PCR reads with MiXCR. Among about 430,000 distinct CDR3 sequences listed, 30% to 45% were seen once. Overall study results and limits: The study found significantly lower normalized Chao1 diversity in multiple sclerosis patients than in controls. Elevated frequency relative to controls characterized a handful of TRBV segments in patients, TRBV5-6, TRBV5-1 and TRBV20-1 among them. The authors found that F measure strongly co-clustered same-batch samples.

Trimming cost V 0 bases and J 5 bases; bases outside gene matches: 5. This CDR3 comprises 15 residues. The germline CDR1 and CDR2 sequences are DFQATT and SNEGSKA (reference sequence). This clonotype was recorded only once. Its antigen is not identified. This TCR was sampled from a girl aged 2 to 10 with multiple sclerosis. The specimen sequenced was blood. J is TRBJ2-1 and V is TRBV20-1, with 9 bases that match TRBD2. The CDR3 spells CSARDGGRADNEQFF. CDR3 nucleotides: TGCAGTGCTAGAGATGGCGGGAGGGCCGACAATGAGCAGTTCTTC.